One and the same sample provided the 20 T cell receptor beta chains below, sequenced in a study of blood T cell repertoires in COVID-19. Assay: immunoSEQ multiplex PCR; the TCRdb copy retains only in-frame clones and omits some. The repertoire has 72,000 or so clones, approximately 86% of them found once; the top ten carry about an eighth. Sequencing was done on a sample of peripheral blood. These receptors all come from a woman aged 55-75 years with acute or convalescent COVID-19.

The sample holds a few counts of this clone. The rearrangement joins TRBV7-9 to TRBJ2-7; maybe TRBD2 (5 bases). V was pared by 5 bases and J by 2 bases, with 13 bases between. Germline V gene sequence: CDR1 SEHNR, CDR2 FQNEAQ (reference sequence). The CDR3 is 14 residues long. As DNA, the CDR3 is TGTGCCAGCAGCCCAGAAGAGCGGACCTACGAGCAGTACTTC. This sequence encodes CASSPEERTYEQYF.

This chain connects TRBV5-1 to TRBJ2-7, with 8 bases matching TRBD2. The CDR3 consists of 15 residues. Losses at the gene ends were 5 bases for V and 0 bases for J; bases not matched to a gene: 7. CDR1 is SGHRS, CDR2 YFSETQ, per germline. CDR3 sequence (DNA): TGCGCCAGCAGACTCCGGGAGGGGGGCTCCTACGAGCAGTACTTC. The encoded protein is CASRLREGGSYEQYF.

This clone was counted only a few times. The chain couples TRBV21-1 to TRBJ1-2; TRBD1 is taken as the D call from the table, unchecked against the DNA. TRBV21-1 is marked as a pseudogene. This CDR3 is 13 amino acids long. CDR3: CASRQGMKDGYTF. CDR3 sequence (DNA): TGTGCCAGCAGACAGGGGATGAAGGATGGCTACACCTTC.

The chain employs TRBV7-2 and TRBJ2-7, with TRBD2 matching over 11 bases. Germline trimming cut 3 bases from V and 7 bases from J; bases unmatched to any gene: 8. The CDR3 is 15 amino acids. Germline V gene lookup returns CDR1 SGHTA and CDR2 FQGNSA. The CDR3 loop reads CASSLTIAGGREQYF. The CDR3, as DNA: TGTGCCAGCAGCTTGACGATAGCGGGGGGGAGAGAGCAGTACTTC.

V is TRBV19 and J is TRBJ1-6; D gene uncertain. The CDR3 is 14 amino acids. The V gene's germline CDR1 is LNHDA and CDR2 SQIVND (reference sequence). V was clipped by 4 bases and J by 7 bases, with 11 bases between them. The CDR3 DNA is TGTGCCAGTAGTAGTGACTCTGGGAATTCACCCCTCCACTTT. Its translation is CASSSDSGNSPLHF.

The chain carries TRBV30 and TRBJ1-3; D call uncertain. Trimming took off 1 base at V and 7 bases at J, with 11 bases between the two ends. Germline-derived CDR1 and CDR2 are GTSNPN and SVGIG (reference sequence). The CDR3 is made up of 13 amino acids. The CDR3 nucleotides read TGTGCCTGGAGTGCCAAGAGTGTGAACACCATATATTTT. This gives the protein CAWSAKSVNTIYF.

The chain links TRBV4-2 to TRBJ2-7; 8 nucleotides line up with TRBD2. Germline V gives CDR1 LGHNA, CDR2 YNFKEQ. V lost 1 base and J lost 1; bases outside the gene matches: 3. The CDR3 covers 15 residues. The CDR3 here is CASSQAGGLSYEQYF. CDR3 coding DNA: TGTGCCAGCAGCCAAGCGGGGGGGCTATCCTACGAGCAGTACTTC.

The CDR3 coding sequence is TGCGCCAGCAGTGTGGATAGCGGGGTGGGCACAGATACGCAGTATTTT. Amino acids: CASSVDSGVGTDTQYF. The chain joins TRBV10-1 to TRBJ2-3; 8 bases are shared with TRBD2. Per the germline V gene, CDR1 is WNHNN and CDR2 is SYGVQD (reference sequence). CDR3 size: 16 residues. The V segment lost 4 bases and the J segment 1 base; nucleotides outside the gene matches: 7.

This clone has just one count. J is TRBJ2-1 and V is TRBV27; 12 nucleotides line up with TRBD2. After removal of 6 bases from V and 2 bases from J, the junction contained 11 bases not matched to a gene. The CDR3 totals 18 residues. Germline-derived CDR1 and CDR2 are MNHEY and SMNVEV (reference sequence). The CDR3 DNA follows: TGTGCCAGCAGCCGGACTAGCGGGGTGGTCAAGGCCTACAATGAGCAGTTCTTC. Translated, it gives CASSRTSGVVKAYNEQFF.

This rearrangement joins TRBV5-1 to TRBJ2-3; 8 nucleotides agree with TRBD1. V shed 3 bases and J 6 bases; nucleotides not matched to a gene: 12. The CDR3 sequence is 16 residues long. Germline CDR1 reads SGHRS; CDR2 reads YFSETQ. CDR3 region: CASSSNPDRGWDTQYF. In DNA form, the CDR3 reads TGCGCCAGCAGCTCCAACCCTGACAGGGGATGGGATACGCAGTATTTT.

The chain uses TRBV4-2 and TRBJ2-3; 7 nucleotides align to TRBD1. This CDR3 is built from 15 residues. Germline CDR1 is LGHNA and CDR2 is YNFKEQ. Trimming at V came to 6 bases and at J to 2 bases, leaving 8 bases not matched to a gene. The CDR3 sequence is CASSNSGGYTDTQYF. CDR3 in DNA: TGTGCCAGCAGTAACTCAGGGGGATACACAGATACGCAGTATTTT.

This clone was seen a few times. J is TRBJ1-2 and V is TRBV30; D might be TRBD1 (6 bases). Per germline, CDR1 GTSNPN and CDR2 SVGIG (reference sequence). V was trimmed by 3 bases and J by 8 bases, leaving 16 bases between them. The CDR3 has 13 residues. The CDR3 DNA sequence: TGTGCCTGGAGCGAAACAGGGTCCGGGGGCTACACCTTC. Protein product: CAWSETGSGGYTF.

This chain links TRBV2 with TRBJ2-3; 15 positions match TRBD2. Germline CDR1 SNHLY, CDR2 FYNNEI. This CDR3 has 17 amino acids. After removal of 7 bases from V and 1 base from J, the junction contained 6 bases not matched to a gene. CDR3 protein: CASKRTSGGAGTDTQYF. DNA of the CDR3: TGTGCCAGCAAAAGGACTAGCGGGGGGGCCGGCACAGATACGCAGTATTTT.

The chain couples TRBV7-2 to TRBJ2-1; 12 bases are shared with TRBD2. Germline CDR1 SGHTA, CDR2 FQGNSA. The J segment lost 8 bases and the V segment lost 1 base, leaving 6 bases of the junction unmatched. This CDR3 region has 16 residues. For the CDR3, the DNA is TGTGCCAGCAGCTTAGGGCGGCTAGCGGGGGGGCATGAGCAGTTCTTC. Its translation: CASSLGRLAGGHEQFF.

The chain joins TRBV21-1 to TRBJ1-6. TRBV21-1 counts as a pseudogene. This CDR3 contains 14 residues. The CDR3 protein is CASTVRPYNSPLHF. The DNA for the CDR3 is TGTGCCAGCACCGTGAGGCCCTATAATTCACCCCTCCACTTT.

V and J are TRBV5-1 and TRBJ2-5; unclear D gene. V was shortened by 0 bases and J by 5 bases, with 8 bases between the two germline ends. The CDR3 totals 13 residues. CDR1 is SGHRS, CDR2 YFSETQ, per germline. The CDR3, as DNA: TGCGCCAGCAGCTTGGATGTTCAGGAGACCCAGTACTTC. Translated: CASSLDVQETQYF.

This chain links TRBV7-2 with TRBJ2-1; 8 bases are shared with TRBD1. The CDR3 has 15 amino acids. The V gene end was trimmed by 5 bases and the J gene end by 2 bases; junction bases not matched to a gene: 5. CDR1 and CDR2 (germline): SGHTA, FQGNSA. The chain's CDR3 is CASSPGTGPYNEQFF. The CDR3 bases are TGTGCCAGCAGCCCCGGGACAGGCCCCTACAATGAGCAGTTCTTC.

The rearrangement uses TRBV27 and TRBJ2-7; D remains ambiguous. V lost 5 bases, J lost 2 bases, and 7 bases lay in between. This CDR3 comprises 12 residues. Germline V gives CDR1 MNHEY, CDR2 SMNVEV (reference sequence). The CDR3 sequence is CASSPGTYEQYF. DNA of the CDR3: TGTGCCAGCAGTCCGGGTACCTACGAGCAGTACTTC.

The chain couples TRBV9 to TRBJ2-5; 10 bases are shared with TRBD2. V lost 0 bases, J lost 5 bases, and 7 bases stayed unmatched. The germline gives CDR1 SGDLS, CDR2 YYNGEE. The CDR3 runs to 16 residues. The CDR3 DNA reads as TGTGCCAGCAGCGTAGACCTAGCGGGGGCCGGGGAGACCCAGTACTTC. This encodes CASSVDLAGAGETQYF. Based on the CDR3 plus reference TRBV9 and TRBJ2-5, the full variable domain is DSGVTQTPKHLITATGQRVTLRCSPRSGDLSVYWYQQSLDQGLQFLIQYYNGEERAKGNILERFSAQQFPDLHSELNLSSLELGDSALYFCASSVDLAGAGETQYFGPGTRLLVL.

This chain connects TRBV3-1 (or the pseudogene TRBV3-2) to TRBJ2-3, with 7 bases lining up with TRBD1. V dropped 5 bases and J dropped 6; count of bases not matched to a gene: 8. Germline V gives CDR1 LGHDT, CDR2 YNNKEL (reference sequence). This CDR3 contains 14 residues. The DNA of the CDR3 is TGTGCCAGCAGCGCTACAGGGGTGAAGGATACGCAGTATTTT. Amino acids: CASSATGVKDTQYF.